This T cell receptor (beta chain) is from a study of long-term antiretroviral therapy in people with HIV. Study context: Some samples came about a decade before the 2015 immediate-ART recommendation, and these were the earliest.

Whole-study findings and limits: The repertoire was dominated at all time points by clones expanded before ART. Subsequent to ART, diversity was augmented yet persisted below that of transplant donor controls. Versus controls, repertoires in people with HIV had narrower CDR3 length ranges.

A v3.0 immunoSEQ assay was performed at survey level. TCRdb keeps only in-frame clones here, not all; method: immunoSEQ multiplex PCR. This sample has about 30,000 clones; around nine tenths occur once, and the top ten carry under 9.5%. This CDR3 is 15 amino acids long. Germline V gives CDR1 SGHRS, CDR2 YFSETQ. V dropped 0 bases and J dropped 7 bases, with 11 bases sitting between them. This clone was counted once. Its antigen is unknown. This receptor was taken from a man aged 50 or older with HIV. The chain recombines TRBV5-1 with TRBJ1-6; D might be TRBD1 (5 bases). The sequenced sample was unsorted PBMCs, obtained about 5 years before starting antiretroviral therapy. The CDR3, as DNA: TGCGCCAGCAGCTTGGCAGTACGGGGGAATTCACCCCTCCACTTT. Translation: CASSLAVRGNSPLHF.